This T cell receptor beta chain was profiled in a study of cytomegalovirus exposure and HLA in healthy donors. Whole-study results and caveats: About 87% or about 30% of the time was how often most TCR beta V segments were productive, according to an earlier analysis.

Germline CDR1 MNHEY, CDR2 SMNVEV (reference sequence). This CDR3 region has 12 residues. Trimming cost V 3 bases and J 7 bases; bases outside gene matches: 1. This clone was seen a few times. Its antigen is not known. Amplification used 60 Vbeta primers and 13 Jbeta primers. This table comes from immunoSEQ multiplex PCR, and its TCRdb copy is limited to in-frame clones, with some not included. Among roughly 150,000 clones, roughly a tenth were seen once, and the ten largest hold about 2%. The rearrangement joins TRBV27 to TRBJ2-7; the match to TRBD1 covers 9 bases. The sequenced sample consisted of PBMCs. This sequence was found in a male donor in good health and CMV-seronegative. The CDR3 loop reads CASSLTGGEQYF. The CDR3 DNA reads as TGTGCCAGCAGTTTGACAGGGGGAGAGCAGTACTTC.